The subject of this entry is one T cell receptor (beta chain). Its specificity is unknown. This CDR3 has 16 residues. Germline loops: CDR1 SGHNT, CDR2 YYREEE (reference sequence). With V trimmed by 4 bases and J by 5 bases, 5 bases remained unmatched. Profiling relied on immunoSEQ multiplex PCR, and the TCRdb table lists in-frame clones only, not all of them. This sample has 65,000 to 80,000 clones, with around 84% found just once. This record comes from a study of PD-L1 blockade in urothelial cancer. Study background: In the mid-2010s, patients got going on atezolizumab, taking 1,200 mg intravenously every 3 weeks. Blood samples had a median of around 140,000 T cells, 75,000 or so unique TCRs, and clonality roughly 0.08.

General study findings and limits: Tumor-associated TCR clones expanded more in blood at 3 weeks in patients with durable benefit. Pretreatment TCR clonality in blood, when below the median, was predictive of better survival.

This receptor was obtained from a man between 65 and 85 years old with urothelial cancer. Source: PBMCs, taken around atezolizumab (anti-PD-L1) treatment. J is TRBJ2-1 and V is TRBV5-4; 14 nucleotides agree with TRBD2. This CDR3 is CASSTGTSGSHNEQFF. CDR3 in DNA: TGTGCCAGCAGCACAGGGACTAGCGGGAGCCACAATGAGCAGTTCTTC.